Detailed here is one TCR beta chain. This clone has only a few counts. Its binding antigen is unknown. Base qualities were left out, and no much larger clone turns up one base away. Library generation was performed with the immunoSEQ multiplex PCR assay. For the multiplex PCR, a mixture combining 60 forward primers for TCR Vbeta segments and 13 reverse primers for TCR Jbeta segments was used. The CDR3 region of rearranged TCR beta genes was amplified from genomic DNA with a multiplex PCR assay. The Illumina HiSeq System was used to sequence the amplified TCR beta libraries as 87-base-pair reads. The authors' pipeline ran thus. A later analysis tallied approximately 87 million unique TCR beta chains across the 550 to 850 repertoires, and about 10 million of those chains were shared by two or more donors. Raw reads were error-corrected and collapsed into unique sequences by a nearest-neighbor algorithm in which closely related sequences were merged to remove PCR and sequencing errors. CDR3 sequences were aligned to IMGT reference sequences to assign V, D and J gene segments. For a sequence to be retained, at least a six-nucleotide match to both a V gene segment and a J gene segment was required. Rearrangements were classified as productive when the CDR3 lacked stop codons and remained in frame with V and J, and all other rearrangements were classified as non-productive. CDR3 was defined by IMGT convention, running from the second conserved V-encoded cysteine to the conserved J-encoded phenylalanine. Sequences without an unambiguous match to a single V gene segment were excluded from the earlier analysis of 450 to 650 of the donors. An earlier analysis of several hundred of the donors called V segments functional above 56.7% productive rearrangements and segregating when the between-donor standard deviation exceeded 5%. A statistical classification framework was built for diagnosing cytomegalovirus status from the catalog of TCR beta chain sequences. In a later analysis, TCR nucleotide sequences were compared against IMGT/GENE-DB human TR gene sequences so that V and J genes could be assigned. Using the TCRdist pipeline, a later analysis assigned CDR3 sequences along with most-parsimonious VDJ recombination scenarios. In a later analysis, each TCR beta chain was defined by its CDR3 amino acid sequence together with its V-gene family, and reads without a unique V-gene family were excluded. To address suspected cross-contamination and a sequencing artifact, a later analysis removed 450 to 700 highly shared, low-generation-probability nucleotide sequences. In a later analysis, a clonal expansion index was calculated for each public chain from normalized within-repertoire ranks of inferred template counts. In a later analysis, generation probabilities were computed using a VDJ recombination model fitted to out-of-frame rearrangements, and the results were checked against IGoR. In a later analysis, hypergeometric tests were used to score TCR-TCR, TCR-HLA and TCR-CMV co-occurrence, with a repertoire-size bias correction applied to TCR pairs. In a later analysis, false discovery rates were estimated by permuting HLA or CMV assignments 20 times. In a later analysis, co-occurring TCRs were grouped using DBSCAN, with TCRdist sequence similarity added in when clustering inside HLA-allele-positive subsets. Repertoires with fewer than 30,000 or more than 120,000 public chains, plus five repertoires with anomalous nucleotide sharing, were excluded from co-occurrence clustering. In TCRdb, the immuneACCESS table is reduced to in-frame sequences with V and J assigned. These tables do not hold every clone; where another copy was compared, an unresolved V gene accounts for under half, and the others remain unexplained. V, J and clone size are taken as reported in that table, and D and trimming were inferred from the DNA itself. Here the sample has tens of thousands of clones; less than 80% occur a single time. The ten largest account for over 5% of the sample.

The cohort consisted of some 730 healthy bone marrow donors. All cohort members were sampled while nominally healthy, although unrecorded immune exposures were likely present. The donor was CMV seropositive and was included in the group of 250 to 300 seropositive cohort members. A peripheral blood sample was provided by each donor, and peripheral blood mononuclear cells were used for TCR beta sequencing. Genomic DNA was extracted from the blood cell samples with the Qiagen DNeasy Blood Extraction Kit. From its cysteine to its phenylalanine, the CDR3 spans 15 amino acids. The read is trimmed to its CDR3 DNA, 45 bases read in frame from base 1. The junction carries 9 bases between V and J, which are trimmed by 0 bases and 1 base respectively. Reading the germline V gene gives CDR1 SGHTA and CDR2 FQGTGA. This sample was included in a study of cytomegalovirus exposure and HLA in healthy donors (dated by TCRdb to 2017 to 2019). Broadly, across the study: In an earlier analysis of 450 to 750 of the donors, approximately 300 Gb of sequence data and 90 million to 120 million unique TCR beta sequences from approximately 180 million T cells were reported. Among around 400 genotyped donors of the cohort, an average of around 250,000 unique TCR beta nucleotide sequences was sequenced per donor, of which about 19% were non-productive. All discovery cohort repertoires had been generated using a single sequencing platform. An early release that covered several hundred HLA-typed donors contained approximately 300 gigabases of sequencing data and 70 million to 100 million unique TCR sequences. Donor age, sex, ethnicity and CMV serostatus were compiled together with the repertoire data. A later genetic analysis used genome-wide SNP genotypes for about 60% of the roughly 670 donors, treating that subset as a discovery cohort. HLA typing included class I and class II loci at four-digit resolution. The later analysis used no new phenotypic data to find candidate immune exposures, relying instead on TCR beta sequences and their occurrence across donors. Typing coverage differed by locus: A, B, C, DRB1 and DQB1 were typed in roughly 620-640 donors, DQA1 in approximately 520, DPA1 in around 600, and DPB1 in around 440. An earlier analysis of some 500 of the donors used high-throughput TCR beta sequencing to judge whether each TCR beta V gene segment behaved as functional or pseudogenic. Of the 350 to 450 genotyped donors, over 80% were placed in the genetic ancestry cluster associated with self-reported Caucasian donors. The study combined high-throughput TCR immunosequencing, statistical association of individual TCRs with disease status, and machine learning to predict cytomegalovirus infection status. The study aimed to test whether cataloging public T cell receptors could reveal signatures of past pathogen exposure. Roughly 5 DR-DQ haplotypes were handled as single units for association and clustering, since linkage in the cohort was strong. A separate validation cohort of 100 to 150 different subjects was used in addition to the approximately 640-subject first cohort. To study patterns of TCR occurrence, a later analysis re-analyzed previously published TCR beta repertoires from around 670 donors and added high-resolution HLA genotyping. Using immunosequencing, the study profiled T cell repertoires from roughly 650 subjects and related those repertoires to cytomegalovirus serostatus. Study-level results and caveats: Because HLA typing was missing for some donors at each locus, association tests included only the typed subset. Only TCR beta chains were sequenced in this cohort, and the absence of alpha or paired-chain data limited detectable features. A group of highly shared sequence variants was considered likely to be a technical artifact of the sequencing pipeline. The 87-base-pair reads could not distinguish some IMGT-functional V segments, including TRBV6-2 and TRBV6-3, so those segments were excluded. A later analysis associated 16,951 TCR beta sequences with specific HLA alleles at a false discovery rate of 0.05. The earlier analysis of 587 of the donors excluded over 15 rarely observed V segments, including chromosome 9 orphons, because counts were too low. In the study, 150 to 200 TCR beta chains were listed as associated with cytomegalovirus. A later genetic analysis reported fewer N-insertions in productive TCRs among donors in an Asian-associated ancestry cluster than the approximately 670-donor mean. A further reported finding was that TCR beta sequences accurately predicted the HLA-A and HLA-B alleles for most subjects in the first cohort. Across donors, most TCR sequences were observed very rarely, whereas some public TCRs were present in many individuals. In a later analysis, the rate of TCR association differed among HLA loci, with DRB1 alleles having the most associated TCRs and HLA-C alleles having the fewest. When HLA alleles, especially DR and DQ, strongly co-occurred, attributing TCR associations to individual alleles was difficult. In an earlier analysis of a few hundred of the donors, most TCR beta V segments were observed in productive rearrangements about 87% or about 30% of the time, broadly matching IMGT annotations. Linkage disequilibrium might explain the correlated functional status among segregating V segments, but an unknown experimental factor could not be excluded. In a later analysis, most CMV-associated TCR beta chains were found to appear HLA-restricted, with HLA associations seemingly driven largely by CMV exposure. The classifier was reported to diagnose cytomegalovirus status with high specificity and sensitivity in both the original and validation cohorts. CMV serostatus was the only immune exposure information available for the cohort. The authors suggested that the approach could potentially be extended to other disease states and immunological phenotypes. A later genetic analysis associated a missense DCLRE1C variant with V-gene and J-gene trimming of TCR beta chains, and an independent cohort replicated the association. Sequencing depth was assumed to be roughly uniform across donors in the presence/absence analyses, though that assumption may not hold. In vitro tests confirmed that a few of the cytomegalovirus-associated TCR beta chains recognize cytomegalovirus antigens. In a later analysis, several top co-occurrence clusters were reported to appear linked to parvovirus B19, influenza, CMV and Epstein-Barr virus. A later analysis found that HLA-associated TCR beta chains were more clonally expanded and had lower generation probabilities than equally common non-associated chains.

Recombination linked TRBV7-3 to TRBJ1-1; no D gene call is confident. The sequence came from a boy younger than 18 in good health and CMV-seropositive. Source material: PBMCs. The DNA is TGTGCCAGCAGCTTAACCAGGAGGCAGAACACTGAAGCTTTCTTT. This yields the protein CASSLTRRQNTEAFF.